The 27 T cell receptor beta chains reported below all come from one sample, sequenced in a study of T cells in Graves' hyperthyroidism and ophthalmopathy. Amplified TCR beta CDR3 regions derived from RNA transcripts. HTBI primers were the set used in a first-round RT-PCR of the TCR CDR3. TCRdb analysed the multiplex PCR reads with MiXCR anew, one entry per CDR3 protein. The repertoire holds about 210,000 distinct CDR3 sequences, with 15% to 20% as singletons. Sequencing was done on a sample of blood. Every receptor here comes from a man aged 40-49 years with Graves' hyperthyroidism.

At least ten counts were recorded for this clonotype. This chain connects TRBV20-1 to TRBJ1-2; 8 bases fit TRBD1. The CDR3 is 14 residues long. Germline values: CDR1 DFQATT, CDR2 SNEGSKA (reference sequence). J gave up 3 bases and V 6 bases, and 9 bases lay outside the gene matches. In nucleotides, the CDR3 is TGCAGTGCCTTTGACAGGGGAGTGGACTATGGCTACACCTTC. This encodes CSAFDRGVDYGYTF.

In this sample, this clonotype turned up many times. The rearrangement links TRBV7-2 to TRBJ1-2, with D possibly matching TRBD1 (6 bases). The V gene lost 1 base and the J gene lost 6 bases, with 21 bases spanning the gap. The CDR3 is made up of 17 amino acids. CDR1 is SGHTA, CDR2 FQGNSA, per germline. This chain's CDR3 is CASSLDFIAQGRNGYTF. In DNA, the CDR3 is TGTGCCAGCAGCTTAGACTTTATTGCGCAGGGGAGAAATGGCTACACCTTC.

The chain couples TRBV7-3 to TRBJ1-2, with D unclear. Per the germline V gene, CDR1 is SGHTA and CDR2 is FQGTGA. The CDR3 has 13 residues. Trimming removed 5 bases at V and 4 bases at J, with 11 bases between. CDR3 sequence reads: CASSPSSGYGYTF. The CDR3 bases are TGTGCCAGCAGCCCCAGCAGCGGCTATGGCTACACCTTC.

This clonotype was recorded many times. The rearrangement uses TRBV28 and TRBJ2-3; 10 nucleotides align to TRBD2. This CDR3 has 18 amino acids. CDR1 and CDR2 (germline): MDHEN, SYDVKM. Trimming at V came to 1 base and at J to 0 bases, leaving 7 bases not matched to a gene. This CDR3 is CASSLSAGGLASTDTQYF. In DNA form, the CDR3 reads TGTGCCAGCAGTTTATCAGCGGGGGGGCTGGCAAGCACAGATACGCAGTATTTT.

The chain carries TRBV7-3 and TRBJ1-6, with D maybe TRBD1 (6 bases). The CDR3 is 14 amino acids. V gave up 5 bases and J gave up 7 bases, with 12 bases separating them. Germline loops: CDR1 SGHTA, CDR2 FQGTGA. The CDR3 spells CASSAGGGNSPLHF. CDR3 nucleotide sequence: TGTGCCAGCAGCGCAGGAGGGGGAAATTCACCCCTCCACTTT.

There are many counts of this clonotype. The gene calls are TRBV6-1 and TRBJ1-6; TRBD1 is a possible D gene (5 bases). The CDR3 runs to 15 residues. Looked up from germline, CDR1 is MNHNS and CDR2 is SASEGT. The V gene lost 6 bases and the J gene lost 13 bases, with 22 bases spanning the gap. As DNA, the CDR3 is TGTGCCAGCAGCACCGGGGGGGTCCGGAGTCCGCCCCTCCACTTT. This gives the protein CASSTGGVRSPPLHF.

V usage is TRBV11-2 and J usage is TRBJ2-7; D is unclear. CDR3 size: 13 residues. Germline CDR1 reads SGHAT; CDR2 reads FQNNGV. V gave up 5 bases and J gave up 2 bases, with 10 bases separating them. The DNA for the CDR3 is TGTGCCAGCAGCCAGCACGCGCCCTACGAGCAGTACTTC. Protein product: CASSQHAPYEQYF.

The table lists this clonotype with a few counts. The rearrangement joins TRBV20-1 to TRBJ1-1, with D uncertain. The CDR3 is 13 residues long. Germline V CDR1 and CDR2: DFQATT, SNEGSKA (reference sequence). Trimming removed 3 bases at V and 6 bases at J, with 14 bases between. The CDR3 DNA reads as TGCAGTGCTAGGGGAGGGAGTGTCCCTGAAGCTTTCTTT. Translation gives CSARGGSVPEAFF.

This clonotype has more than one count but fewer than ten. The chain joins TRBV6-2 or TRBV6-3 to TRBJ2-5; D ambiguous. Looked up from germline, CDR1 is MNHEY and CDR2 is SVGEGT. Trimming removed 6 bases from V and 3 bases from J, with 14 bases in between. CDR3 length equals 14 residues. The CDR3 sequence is CASRWFAAKETQYF. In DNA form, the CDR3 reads TGTGCCAGCAGGTGGTTTGCCGCAAAAGAGACCCAGTACTTC.

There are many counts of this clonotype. The CDR3 spells CASSLTGGAPTGELFF. The CDR3 DNA is TGTGCCAGCAGCTTGACAGGGGGCGCCCCGACCGGGGAGCTGTTTTTT. The V call is TRBV7-6, the J call TRBJ2-2, with 10 nucleotides matching TRBD1. Losses at the gene ends were 3 bases for V and 5 bases for J; bases not matched to a gene: 6. This CDR3 is 16 amino acids long. Looked up from germline, CDR1 is SGHVS and CDR2 is FNYEAQ.

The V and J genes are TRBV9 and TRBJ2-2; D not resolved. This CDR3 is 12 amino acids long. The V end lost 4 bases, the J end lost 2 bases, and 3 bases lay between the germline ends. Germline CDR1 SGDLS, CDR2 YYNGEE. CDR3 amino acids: CASSKNTGELFF. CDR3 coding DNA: TGTGCCAGCAGCAAAAACACCGGGGAGCTGTTTTTT.

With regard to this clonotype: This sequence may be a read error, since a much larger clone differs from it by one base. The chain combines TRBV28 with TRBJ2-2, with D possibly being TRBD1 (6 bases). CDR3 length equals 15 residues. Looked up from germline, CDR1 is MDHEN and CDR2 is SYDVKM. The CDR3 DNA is TGTACCAGCAGGGGATCAACAGGGAACACCGGGGAGCTGTTTTTT. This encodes CTSRGSTGNTGELFF.

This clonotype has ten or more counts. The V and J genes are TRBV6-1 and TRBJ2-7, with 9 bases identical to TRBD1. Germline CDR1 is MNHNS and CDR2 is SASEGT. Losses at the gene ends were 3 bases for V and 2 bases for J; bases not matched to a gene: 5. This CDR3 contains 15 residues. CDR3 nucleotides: TGTGCCAGCAGTGAGGTTGGGACAGGGCCCTACGAGCAGTACTTC. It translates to CASSEVGTGPYEQYF.

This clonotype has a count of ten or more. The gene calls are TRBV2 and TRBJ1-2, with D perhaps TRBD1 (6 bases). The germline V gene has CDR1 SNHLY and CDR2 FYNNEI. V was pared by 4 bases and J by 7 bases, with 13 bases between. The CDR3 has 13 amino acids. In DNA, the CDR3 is TGTGCCAGCAGTGGGGGGACATTCGGTGGCTACACCTTC. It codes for CASSGGTFGGYTF.

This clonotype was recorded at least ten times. The CDR3 sequence: CASSLSVGNEQFF. In DNA form, the CDR3 reads TGTGCCAGCAGCCTTAGCGTAGGCAATGAGCAGTTCTTC. The chain is built from TRBV11-2 and TRBJ2-1; the D gene is possibly TRBD2 (5 bases). Trimming removed 5 bases from V and 6 bases from J, with 11 bases in between. The CDR3 is 13 amino acids. Per the germline V gene, CDR1 is SGHAT and CDR2 is FQNNGV.

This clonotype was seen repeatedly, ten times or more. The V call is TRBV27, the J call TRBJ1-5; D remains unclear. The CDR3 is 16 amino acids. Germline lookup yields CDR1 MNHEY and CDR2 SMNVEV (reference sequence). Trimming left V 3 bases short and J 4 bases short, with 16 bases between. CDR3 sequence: CASSFLGNPSNQPQHF. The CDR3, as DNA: TGTGCCAGCAGTTTTTTAGGTAACCCGTCGAATCAGCCCCAGCATTTT.

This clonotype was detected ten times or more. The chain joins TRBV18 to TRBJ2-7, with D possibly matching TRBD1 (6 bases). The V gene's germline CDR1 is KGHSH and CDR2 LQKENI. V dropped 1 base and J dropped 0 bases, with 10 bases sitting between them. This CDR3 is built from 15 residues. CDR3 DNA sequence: TGTGCCAGCTCACCACGACAGGCCAGCTCCTACGAGCAGTACTTC. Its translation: CASSPRQASSYEQYF.

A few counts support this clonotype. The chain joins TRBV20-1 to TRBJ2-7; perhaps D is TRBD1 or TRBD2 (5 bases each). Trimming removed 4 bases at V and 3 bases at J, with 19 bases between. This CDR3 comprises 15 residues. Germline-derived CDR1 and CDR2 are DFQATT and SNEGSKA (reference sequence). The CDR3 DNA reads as TGCAGTGCTACATCCCCAGGGACCCCGGGCTACGAGCAGTACTTC. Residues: CSATSPGTPGYEQYF.

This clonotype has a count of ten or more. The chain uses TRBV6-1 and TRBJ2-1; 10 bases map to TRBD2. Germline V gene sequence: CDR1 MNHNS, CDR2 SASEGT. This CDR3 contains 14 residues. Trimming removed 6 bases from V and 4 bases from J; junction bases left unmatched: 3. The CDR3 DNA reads TGTGCCAGCAGCGTAGCGGGGGGTTACAATGAGCAGTTCTTC. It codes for CASSVAGGYNEQFF.

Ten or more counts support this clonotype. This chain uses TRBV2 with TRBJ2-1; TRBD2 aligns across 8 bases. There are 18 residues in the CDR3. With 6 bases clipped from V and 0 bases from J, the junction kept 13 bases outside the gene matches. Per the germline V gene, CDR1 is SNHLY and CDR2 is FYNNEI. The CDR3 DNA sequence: TGTGCCAGCAGCGAGCCAATCCGGGGGGGCAGCTCCTACAATGAGCAGTTCTTC. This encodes CASSEPIRGGSSYNEQFF.

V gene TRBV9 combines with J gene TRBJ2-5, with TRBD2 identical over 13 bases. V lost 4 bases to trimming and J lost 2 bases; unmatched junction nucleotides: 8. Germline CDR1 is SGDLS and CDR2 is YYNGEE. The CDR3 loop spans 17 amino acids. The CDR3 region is CASSPRTSGGEQETQYF. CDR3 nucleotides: TGTGCCAGCAGCCCCCGGACTAGCGGGGGAGAACAAGAGACCCAGTACTTC.

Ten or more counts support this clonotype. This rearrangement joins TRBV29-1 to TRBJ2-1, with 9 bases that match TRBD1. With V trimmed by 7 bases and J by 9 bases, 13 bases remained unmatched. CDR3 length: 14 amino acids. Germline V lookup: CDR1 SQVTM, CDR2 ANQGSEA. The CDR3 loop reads CSGNPGTGMGEQFF. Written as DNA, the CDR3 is TGCAGCGGCAACCCCGGGACAGGGATGGGTGAGCAGTTCTTC.

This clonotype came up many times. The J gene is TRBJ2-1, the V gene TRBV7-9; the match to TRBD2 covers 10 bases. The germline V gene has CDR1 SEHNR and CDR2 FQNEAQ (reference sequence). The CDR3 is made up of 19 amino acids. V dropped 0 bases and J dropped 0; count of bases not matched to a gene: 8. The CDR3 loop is CASSLATLAGASSYNEQFF. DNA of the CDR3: TGTGCCAGCAGCTTAGCGACCCTAGCGGGGGCTAGCTCCTACAATGAGCAGTTCTTC.

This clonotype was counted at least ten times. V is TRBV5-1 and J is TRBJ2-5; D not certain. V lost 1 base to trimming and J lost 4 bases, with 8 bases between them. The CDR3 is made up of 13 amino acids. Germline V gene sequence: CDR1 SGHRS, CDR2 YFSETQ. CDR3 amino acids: CASSLNSRETQYF. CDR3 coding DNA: TGCGCCAGCAGCTTGAACAGCAGAGAGACCCAGTACTTC.

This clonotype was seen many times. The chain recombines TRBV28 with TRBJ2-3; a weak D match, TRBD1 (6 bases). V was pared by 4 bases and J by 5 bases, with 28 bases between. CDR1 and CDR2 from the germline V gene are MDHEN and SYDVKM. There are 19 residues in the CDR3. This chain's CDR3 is CASSSTGGIFGTVGDTQYF. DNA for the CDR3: TGTGCCAGCAGTTCGACAGGTGGAATTTTCGGCACAGTGGGAGATACGCAGTATTTT.

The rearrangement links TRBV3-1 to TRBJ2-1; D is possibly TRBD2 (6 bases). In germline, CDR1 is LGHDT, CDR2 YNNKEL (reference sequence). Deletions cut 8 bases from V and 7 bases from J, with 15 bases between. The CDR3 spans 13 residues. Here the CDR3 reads CASVFGGSNEQFF. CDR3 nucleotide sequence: TGTGCCAGCGTTTTCGGAGGGTCAAATGAGCAGTTCTTC.

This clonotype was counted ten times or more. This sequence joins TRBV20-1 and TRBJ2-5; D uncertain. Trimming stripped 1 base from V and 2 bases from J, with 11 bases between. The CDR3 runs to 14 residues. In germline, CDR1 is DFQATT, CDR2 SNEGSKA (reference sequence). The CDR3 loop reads CSARGNRVQETQYF. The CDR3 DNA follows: TGCAGTGCTAGAGGGAATAGGGTGCAAGAGACCCAGTACTTC.